The clone carrying this T cell receptor (beta chain) has more than one count but fewer than ten. The data derive from a study of blood T cell repertoires in COVID-19. Study summary: T cells, B-cell-depleted T cells, or PBMCs provided the cDNA or gDNA that served as material.

CDR1 is SGHRS and CDR2 is YFSETQ in the germline V gene. After removal of 2 bases from V and 1 base from J, the junction contained 9 bases not matched to a gene. There are 17 residues in the CDR3. Authors' processing steps: Estimates of nucleated cell counts were drawn from the amplification of reference gene primers. Libraries were prepared by immunoSEQ multiplex PCR; TCRdb keeps only in-frame clonotypes and omits some of them. Clonal size and the V and J genes are those of that table, whereas D and trimming came from the DNA. The sample contains about 110,000 clones, approximately 90% of which appear only once.

The source of this sequence is a human donor in a cohort sampled during active COVID-19. The V call is TRBV5-1, the J call TRBJ2-1; 7 bases align to TRBD2. Sequenced input: peripheral blood. The CDR3 here is CASSFGTHSGSYNEQFF. DNA of the CDR3: TGCGCCAGCAGCTTCGGGACTCATAGCGGGTCCTACAATGAGCAGTTCTTC.